The present T cell receptor beta chain was sequenced within a study of control samples from healthy donors and cancer patients. This CDR3 contains 13 residues. V lost 3 bases to trimming and J lost 2 bases, with 8 bases between them. CDR1 LGHDT and CDR2 YNNKEL come from the germline V gene (reference sequence). Generated by immunoSEQ multiplex PCR, the TCRdb table keeps only in-frame clones and is missing some. There are tens of thousands of clones in the sample; approximately 80% occur only once, and over 9% lies in the top ten. This receptor was taken from a man in his 70s in good health. Input material: blood. The chain combines TRBV3-1 (or the pseudogene TRBV3-2) with TRBJ2-7; unclear D gene. The CDR3 DNA reads TGTGCCAGCAGCCAGATGGTTACCTACGAGCAGTACTTC. It is translated as CASSQMVTYEQYF.